One sample yielded the 26 T cell receptor beta chains listed below, sequenced in a study of T cells in Graves' hyperthyroidism and ophthalmopathy. Regions amplified from RNA transcripts were the TCR beta CDR3 regions. Using the HTBI primer set, a first-round RT-PCR was run on the TCR CDR3. From the multiplex PCR reads, TCRdb called clonotypes with MiXCR, one entry per CDR3 protein. The sample records around 600,000 distinct CDR3 sequences, around 14% being singletons. Sequencing was performed on blood. The receptor source for this set is a woman in her late teens or twenties with Graves' ophthalmopathy.

This clonotype was picked up many times. The rearrangement links TRBV28 to TRBJ2-3, with D possibly being TRBD1 (6 bases). With 10 bases removed from V and 3 bases from J, the gap between germline ends came to 14 bases. The CDR3 length is 13 residues. From germline, CDR1 is MDHEN and CDR2 SYDVKM. The CDR3 spells CATRQEGTDTQYF. The CDR3 DNA is TGTGCCACTAGACAGGAAGGTACAGATACGCAGTATTTT.

In its sample, this clonotype was seen a few times. The chain employs TRBV19 and TRBJ1-1; TRBD1 matches at 9 bases. CDR1 and CDR2 from the germline V gene are LNHDA and SQIVND (reference sequence). Unmatched junction bases numbered 9, after V lost 5 bases and J lost 11 bases. The CDR3 sequence is 13 residues long. The CDR3 loop reads CASSSTGGRNAFF. The CDR3 region has the DNA TGTGCCAGTAGTTCGACAGGGGGGCGGAACGCTTTCTTT.

In its sample, this clonotype was seen a few times. The V call is TRBV27, the J call TRBJ1-2; D call uncertain. Deletions cut 8 bases from V and 7 bases from J, with 11 bases between. Per germline, CDR1 MNHEY and CDR2 SMNVEV (reference sequence). CDR3 length equals 11 residues. As DNA, the CDR3 is TGTGCCAGCGGTCCTTTATCTGGCTACACCTTC. It codes for CASGPLSGYTF.

This clonotype was picked up many times. The rearrangement links TRBV24-1 to TRBJ1-5, with a possible D match to TRBD1 (5 bases). Germline CDR1 and CDR2: KGHDR and SFDVKD. This CDR3 contains 15 residues. Deletions cut 4 bases from V and 1 base from J, with 10 bases between. The CDR3 reads CATSESGRSNQPQHF. CDR3 sequence (DNA): TGTGCCACCAGTGAATCAGGGCGAAGCAATCAGCCCCAGCATTTT.

This clonotype was counted many times. This chain joins TRBV12-3 or TRBV12-4 and TRBJ1-2, with TRBD1 identical over 10 bases. Trimming removed 6 bases from V and 7 bases from J; junction bases left unmatched: 5. The CDR3 runs to 13 residues. The CDR3 is CASRQGTGAGYTF. As DNA, the CDR3 is TGTGCCAGCAGACAGGGGACAGGGGCTGGCTACACCTTC.

In its sample, this clonotype was seen many times. The chain links TRBV3-1 to TRBJ1-3, with no clear D. From germline, CDR1 is LGHDT and CDR2 YNNKEL (reference sequence). The V gene lost 7 bases and the J gene lost 0 bases, with 19 bases spanning the gap. This CDR3 is built from 17 residues. Here the CDR3 DNA reads TGTGCCAGCACTCTGAACGGGGATTACTACTCTGGAAACACCATATATTTT. This sequence encodes CASTLNGDYYSGNTIYF.

This rearrangement joins TRBV6-5 to TRBJ1-4, with 8 bases identical to TRBD1. Per germline, CDR1 MNHEY and CDR2 SVGAGI. The CDR3 runs 15 residues. V trimming: 2 bases; J trimming: 8 bases; junction bases outside the gene matches: 7. This CDR3 is CASSYGGTGKEKLFF. The DNA of the CDR3 is TGTGCCAGCAGTTACGGTGGGACAGGAAAAGAAAAACTGTTTTTT.

This clonotype was counted at least ten times. Here the CDR3 DNA reads TGTGCCAGCAGCTTAGGCCGGACAGGGATCCAAGAGACCCAGTACTTC. This encodes CASSLGRTGIQETQYF. The chain uses TRBV7-9 and TRBJ2-5; 8 nucleotides match TRBD1. V shed 1 base, J shed 1 base, and the junction held 5 bases outside the gene matches. Germline assignment: CDR1 SEHNR and CDR2 FQNEAQ (reference sequence). This CDR3 spans 16 amino acids.

This clonotype was counted many times. The chain links TRBV20-1 to TRBJ2-5, with unresolved D. The CDR3 is 14 residues long. In germline, CDR1 is DFQATT, CDR2 SNEGSKA (reference sequence). Trimming removed 4 bases from V and 1 base from J, with 13 bases in between. For the CDR3, the DNA is TGCAGTGCTAACCCCCGCGAAGCCCAAGAGACCCAGTACTTC. It codes for CSANPREAQETQYF.

J is TRBJ1-2 and V is TRBV9; no reliable D call. The CDR3 totals 14 residues. Trimming removed 6 bases at V and 4 bases at J, with 16 bases between. The germline gives CDR1 SGDLS, CDR2 YYNGEE. The DNA of the CDR3 is TGTGCCAGCACTCGCTCCGGGCCACGCTATGGCTACACCTTC. This gives the protein CASTRSGPRYGYTF.

This chain joins TRBV6-1 and TRBJ1-5; the match to TRBD1 covers 7 bases. Germline V gene lookup returns CDR1 MNHNS and CDR2 SASEGT. CDR3 length: 12 amino acids. The ends lost 8 bases at V and 7 bases at J; junction bases unmatched: 5. CDR3 nucleotide sequence: TGTGCCAGCCACAGGGGCGGGCAGCCCCAGCATTTT. It yields the protein CASHRGGQPQHF.

This clonotype has only a few counts. The V gene is TRBV30, the J gene TRBJ2-2; D ambiguous. The V gene lost 0 bases and the J gene lost 1 base, with 6 bases spanning the gap. CDR1 GTSNPN and CDR2 SVGIG come from the germline V gene (reference sequence). The CDR3 spans 14 residues. The CDR3 sequence: CAWSVIRNTGELFF. The CDR3 region has the DNA TGTGCCTGGAGTGTGATTCGGAACACCGGGGAGCTGTTTTTT. The complete variable domain, with remaining parts taken from reference TRBV30 and TRBJ2-2, reads SQTIHQWPATLVQPVGSPLSLECTVEGTSNPNLYWYRQAAGRGLQLLFYSVGIGQISSEVPQNLSASRPQDRQFILSSKKLLLSDSGFYLCAWSVIRNTGELFFGEGSRLTVL.

The sample holds a few counts of this clonotype. The chain uses TRBV27 and TRBJ1-2, with D possibly TRBD1 on 6 matching bases. The CDR3 has 13 residues. Germline V lookup: CDR1 MNHEY, CDR2 SMNVEV (reference sequence). V lost 5 bases and J lost 4, with 11 bases in between. The DNA of the CDR3 is TGTGCCAGCAGTCAGGGGCAAAGCTATGGCTACACCTTC. This translates into CASSQGQSYGYTF.

In this sample, this clonotype turned up many times. The rearrangement uses TRBV7-9 and TRBJ2-3; no clear D gene. V lost 8 bases, J lost 6 bases, and 9 bases lay in between. The CDR3 contains 11 residues. Germline CDR1 SEHNR, CDR2 FQNEAQ (reference sequence). CDR3 protein: CASSPLDTQYF. As DNA, the CDR3 is TGTGCCAGCTCCCCCTTGGATACGCAGTATTTT.

This clonotype appeared many times. The genes are TRBV9 and TRBJ1-1, with D perhaps TRBD1 (6 bases). Trimming stripped 0 bases from V and 0 bases from J, with 12 bases between. Germline V gene sequence: CDR1 SGDLS, CDR2 YYNGEE. There are 16 residues in the CDR3. The CDR3 reads CASSVEPTGMNTEAFF. Written as DNA, the CDR3 is TGTGCCAGCAGCGTAGAACCTACAGGGATGAACACTGAAGCTTTCTTT.

This clonotype was found many times. V and J are TRBV7-3 and TRBJ1-1; 7 bases align to TRBD1. Germline-derived CDR1 and CDR2 are SGHTA and FQGTGA. This CDR3 has 16 residues. Unmatched junction bases numbered 9, after V lost 5 bases and J lost 0 bases. CDR3 DNA: TGTGCCAGCAGCCTCCAGGGGGGGGAGATGAACACTGAAGCTTTCTTT. Protein: CASSLQGGEMNTEAFF. Looking up the rest from reference TRBV7-3 and TRBJ1-1 gives the full variable domain: GAGVSQTPSNKVTEKGKYVELRCDPISGHTALYWYRQSLGQGPEFLIYFQGTGAADDSGLPNDRFFAVRPEGSVSTLKIQRTERGDSAVYLCASSLQGGEMNTEAFFGQGTRLTVV.

Notes on this clonotype: One base away lies a much larger clone, so this may be a sequencing read error. The chain couples TRBV4-1 to TRBJ2-5; 10 bases are shared with TRBD2. Germline-derived CDR1 and CDR2 are MGHRA and YSYEKL. The CDR3 covers 18 residues. V was pared by 0 bases and J by 5 bases, with 12 bases of the junction left unmatched. The CDR3 here is CASSQDRVQLAGMETQYF. The DNA of the CDR3 is TGCGCCAGCAGCCAAGATCGGGTACAACTAGCGGGAATGGAGACCCAGTACTTC.

This clonotype has ten or more counts. V and J are TRBV7-9 and TRBJ2-4; TRBD2 might be the D (6 bases). Trimming took off 4 bases at V and 8 bases at J, with 15 bases between the two ends. Germline CDR1 reads SEHNR; CDR2 reads FQNEAQ (reference sequence). CDR3 length: 14 amino acids. The DNA for the CDR3 is TGTGCCAGCAGCTCGGGAGCTGTGGAGGACATTCAGTACTTC. Protein: CASSSGAVEDIQYF.

This clonotype was observed at least ten times. The CDR3 region has the DNA TGTGCCAGTAGTATGGAAGGGACTAGCGGGACCACCTGGTACGAGCAGTACTTC. Its translation is CASSMEGTSGTTWYEQYF. The chain recombines TRBV19 with TRBJ2-7; TRBD2 matches at 13 bases. The CDR3 extends over 18 amino acids. Germline CDR1 and CDR2: LNHDA and SQIVND (reference sequence). Germline trimming cut 3 bases from V and 4 bases from J; bases unmatched to any gene: 12.

This clonotype was observed at least ten times. The genes are TRBV15 and TRBJ1-2; the D is unclear. V lost 1 base, J lost 0 bases, and 12 bases lay in between. Per germline, CDR1 LNHNV and CDR2 YYDKDF (reference sequence). This CDR3 comprises 16 residues. CDR3 DNA: TGTGCCACCAGCAGAGTGAGGAGCCCACCTAACTATGGCTACACCTTC. It is translated as CATSRVRSPPNYGYTF.

The chain employs TRBV19 and TRBJ1-5; D ambiguous. CDR1 and CDR2 from the germline V gene are LNHDA and SQIVND (reference sequence). Trimming left V 4 bases short and J 5 bases short, with 9 bases between. CDR3 length equals 13 residues. CDR3 sequence (DNA): TGTGCCAGTAGTAGGGCGCGCTATCAGCCCCAGCATTTT. It specifies CASSRARYQPQHF.

The chain recombines TRBV5-4 with TRBJ2-7; TRBD2 matches 7 bases. Germline CDR1 is SGHNT and CDR2 is YYREEE (reference sequence). J was trimmed by 7 bases and V by 3 bases; bases with no gene match: 10. The CDR3 length is 14 residues. The CDR3 is CASSSPGTKVEQYF. The CDR3 coding sequence is TGTGCCAGCAGCTCACCCGGGACTAAAGTTGAGCAGTACTTC.

This clonotype showed up many times. The J gene is TRBJ2-3, the V gene TRBV3-1; D remains ambiguous. CDR3 length: 11 residues. The ends were cut back, 5 bases at V and 3 bases at J, with 3 bases in the middle. Germline assignment: CDR1 LGHDT and CDR2 YNNKEL (reference sequence). CDR3 residues: CASSSTDTQYF. CDR3 nucleotide sequence: TGTGCCAGCAGCTCTACAGATACGCAGTATTTT.

In its sample, this clonotype was seen a few times. The rearrangement links TRBV7-2 to TRBJ2-7; tentatively, D is TRBD2 (6 bases). The length of the CDR3 is 14 residues. Per the germline V gene, CDR1 is SGHTA and CDR2 is FQGNSA. Between the trimmed V and J ends, which lost 5 bases and 4 bases, there was a span of 15 bases. The CDR3, as DNA: TGTGCCAGCAGCGCAAACCCCGGAGGGTACGAGCAGTACTTC. The encoded protein is CASSANPGGYEQYF.

This clonotype was counted a few times. The chain recombines TRBV11-2 with TRBJ1-2; 7 bases are a match to TRBD1. Per the germline V gene, CDR1 is SGHAT and CDR2 is FQNNGV. J was trimmed by 2 bases and V by 6 bases; bases with no gene match: 12. The CDR3 length is 16 residues. This chain's CDR3 is CASRKSGQTKNYGYTF. The CDR3 nucleotides are TGTGCCAGCAGAAAATCGGGACAGACTAAGAACTATGGCTACACCTTC. Together with reference TRBV11-2 and TRBJ1-2, the CDR3 gives the full variable domain: EAGVAQSPRYKIIEKRQSVAFWCNPISGHATLYWYQQILGQGPKLLIQFQNNGVVDDSQLPKDRFSAERLKGVDSTLKIQPAKLEDSAVYLCASRKSGQTKNYGYTFGSGTRLTVV.

Many counts were recorded for this clonotype. The V and J genes are TRBV20-1 and TRBJ2-1, with D maybe TRBD1 (5 bases). The CDR3 consists of 16 residues. CDR1 is DFQATT, CDR2 SNEGSKA, per germline (reference sequence). V gave up 0 bases and J gave up 8 bases, with 20 bases separating them. The chain's CDR3 is CSARDLTGPGIDEQFF. The CDR3 DNA reads TGCAGTGCTAGAGATTTGACCGGACCAGGGATCGATGAGCAGTTCTTC.